This TCR beta chain was retrieved from a study of blood T cell repertoires in COVID-19. Study summary: Collection of acute and convalescent COVID-19 samples took place in the United States, Italy and Spain. PBMCs, B-cell-depleted T cells, or T cells were the source of the cDNA or gDNA that made up the material.

As originally analysed: Estimation of nucleated cell counts was performed using reference gene primer amplification. The repertoire was sequenced with immunoSEQ multiplex PCR; TCRdb's copy has only in-frame clones and lacks some. That table supplies the V and J calls and clone size; D and trimming were determined from the DNA. The table includes tens of thousands of clones, around nine tenths detected once. The V and J ends lost 6 bases and 9 bases respectively, with 12 bases between them. This CDR3 is 13 amino acids long. This chain joins TRBV12-3 or TRBV12-4 and TRBJ1-6; possible D gene TRBD1, 5 bases. This sequence was found in a man aged 55 to 69 with acute or convalescent COVID-19. Sample: peripheral blood. This chain's CDR3 is CASRARTSSPLHF. The CDR3 DNA reads as TGTGCCAGCAGAGCGCGGACATCTTCACCCCTCCACTTT.